Listed here are 15 T cell receptor beta chains from one sample, sequenced in a study of cytomegalovirus exposure and HLA in healthy donors. Profiled with immunoSEQ multiplex PCR; TCRdb holds only in-frame clones, not every one. The sample includes 250,000 or so clones, less than 90% seen only once; the top ten take about 12%. The sequenced sample consisted of PBMCs. The receptor set was obtained from a man younger than 35 in good health and CMV-seropositive.

This chain joins TRBV30 and TRBJ1-2; no clear D. The germline V gene encodes CDR1 GTSNPN and CDR2 SVGIG (reference sequence). The ends were cut back, 8 bases at V and 5 bases at J, with 30 bases in the middle. The CDR3 totals 17 residues. CDR3 nucleotide sequence: TGTGCCGGGTTTGGAAGGTTCTCGGGCAGTGGGCGGTATGGCTACACCTTC. Its translation is CAGFGRFSGSGRYGYTF.

J is TRBJ2-4 and V is TRBV2; 11 bases match TRBD1. Germline lookup yields CDR1 SNHLY and CDR2 FYNNEI. The J segment lost 7 bases and the V segment lost 7 bases, leaving 3 bases of the junction unmatched. The length of the CDR3 is 13 residues. CDR3 region: CASTGQGANIQYF. CDR3 sequence (DNA): TGTGCCAGCACCGGACAGGGGGCTAACATTCAGTACTTC.

The chain employs TRBV11-3 and TRBJ2-7; the D gene is possibly TRBD1 (5 bases). Germline V gives CDR1 SGHNT, CDR2 YENEEA. Trimming left V 0 bases short and J 3 bases short, with 9 bases between. CDR3 length equals 14 residues. CDR3 DNA: TGTGCCAGCAGCTTAGACGGCAGGGACTACGAGCAGTACTTC. The encoded protein is CASSLDGRDYEQYF.

This chain joins TRBV5-4 and TRBJ2-7; 10 positions agree with TRBD2. The germline V gene encodes CDR1 SGHNT and CDR2 YYREEE (reference sequence). V lost 4 bases, J lost 5 bases, and 3 bases stayed unmatched. The CDR3 consists of 13 residues. The chain's CDR3 is CASSPGLADEQYF. The CDR3 DNA reads as TGTGCCAGCAGCCCAGGACTAGCGGACGAGCAGTACTTC.

The rearrangement joins TRBV27 to TRBJ2-3, with D possibly matching TRBD2 (6 bases). Trimming cost V 2 bases and J 3 bases, with 18 bases left between them. The CDR3 sequence is 17 residues long. In germline, CDR1 is MNHEY, CDR2 SMNVEV (reference sequence). DNA for the CDR3: TGTGCCAGCAGTTTAATAGGGGCTGCACGGGGGACAGATACGCAGTATTTT. It is translated as CASSLIGAARGTDTQYF.

The gene calls are TRBV29-1 and TRBJ2-3, with D perhaps TRBD1 (7 bases). With 6 bases removed from V and 2 bases from J, the gap between germline ends came to 12 bases. The CDR3 runs 13 residues. From germline, CDR1 is SQVTM and CDR2 ANQGSEA. DNA for the CDR3: TGCAGCGTGGGGGGACAGTACACAGATACGCAGTATTTT. Amino acids: CSVGGQYTDTQYF.

This clone was counted between two and nine times. J is TRBJ2-2 and V is TRBV7-8, with a tentative D call TRBD2 (6 bases). The V end was cut by 5 bases, the J end by 2 bases, with 18 bases between. The CDR3 is 17 amino acids. The germline gives CDR1 SGHVS, CDR2 FQNEAQ. The CDR3 protein is CASSPISGTVNTGELFF. The CDR3 nucleotides are TGTGCCAGCAGCCCGATCTCCGGGACTGTCAACACCGGGGAGCTGTTTTTT.

This chain joins TRBV13 and TRBJ2-1; 8 bases align to TRBD2. The V gene end was trimmed by 3 bases and the J gene end by 7 bases; junction bases not matched to a gene: 14. Germline V gene sequence: CDR1 PRHDT, CDR2 FYEKMQ (reference sequence). The CDR3 runs 17 residues. The CDR3 DNA follows: TGTGCCAGCAGCTTGGGGGGAGTCGGGAGGGCGTGGAATGAGCAGTTCTTC. Encoded protein: CASSLGGVGRAWNEQFF.

The V and J genes are TRBV4-3 and TRBJ1-1; D ambiguous. Germline lookup yields CDR1 LGHNA and CDR2 YSLEER. The V gene lost 0 bases and the J gene lost 0 bases, with 5 bases spanning the gap. This CDR3 is 14 amino acids long. The chain's CDR3 is CASSQDSVNTEAFF. The CDR3 nucleotides are TGCGCCAGCAGCCAAGATTCGGTGAACACTGAAGCTTTCTTT.

The rearrangement links TRBV19 to TRBJ2-7; 13 positions agree with TRBD2. CDR1 LNHDA and CDR2 SQIVND come from the germline V gene (reference sequence). Trimming cost V 3 bases and J 4 bases; bases outside gene matches: 12. This CDR3 spans 18 amino acids. CDR3 sequence reads: CASSMAGLAGVRGYEQYF. The CDR3 bases are TGTGCCAGTAGTATGGCTGGACTAGCGGGAGTTCGCGGTTACGAGCAGTACTTC.

This chain joins TRBV30 and TRBJ2-7; D might be TRBD2 (6 bases). The CDR3 is 15 amino acids. The V gene lost 6 bases and the J gene lost 0 bases, with 18 bases spanning the gap. Germline V gene lookup returns CDR1 GTSNPN and CDR2 SVGIG (reference sequence). CDR3 residues: CACLRGGISSYEQYF. As DNA, the CDR3 is TGTGCCTGCCTTCGGGGCGGGATAAGCTCCTACGAGCAGTACTTC.

This clone was recorded only once. The chain links TRBV2 to TRBJ1-1; D may be TRBD1 (5 bases). The CDR3 is 14 residues long. V was pared by 3 bases and J by 1 base, with 9 bases between. Germline V gene data show CDR1 as SNHLY and CDR2 as FYNNEI. CDR3 residues: CASSDWGGNTEAFF. Here the CDR3 DNA reads TGTGCCAGCAGTGATTGGGGCGGGAACACTGAAGCTTTCTTT.

The rearrangement joins TRBV2 to TRBJ2-1, with TRBD2 matching over 12 bases. Germline V gene data show CDR1 as SNHLY and CDR2 as FYNNEI. The CDR3 covers 13 residues. The V gene end was trimmed by 6 bases and the J gene end by 9 bases; junction bases not matched to a gene: 3. CDR3 DNA: TGTGCCAGCAGGACTAGCGGGAGTACTGAGCAGTTCTTC. It is translated as CASRTSGSTEQFF.

V and J are TRBV5-1 and TRBJ2-1; D might be TRBD2 (5 bases). V shed 0 bases and J shed 6 bases, with 7 bases lying between them. Germline-derived CDR1 and CDR2 are SGHRS and YFSETQ. The CDR3 sequence is 13 residues long. In DNA form, the CDR3 reads TGCGCCAGCAGCTTGGCCCGGGGCAATGAGCAGTTCTTC. The encoded protein is CASSLARGNEQFF.

This clone was detected once. The chain combines TRBV5-1 with TRBJ2-1; 7 nucleotides align to TRBD1. Trimming removed 0 bases from V and 6 bases from J; junction bases left unmatched: 6. The CDR3 loop spans 15 amino acids. Looked up from germline, CDR1 is SGHRS and CDR2 is YFSETQ. As DNA, the CDR3 is TGCGCCAGCAGCTTGGAGGGGGCTAGGATCAATGAGCAGTTCTTC. Protein: CASSLEGARINEQFF.